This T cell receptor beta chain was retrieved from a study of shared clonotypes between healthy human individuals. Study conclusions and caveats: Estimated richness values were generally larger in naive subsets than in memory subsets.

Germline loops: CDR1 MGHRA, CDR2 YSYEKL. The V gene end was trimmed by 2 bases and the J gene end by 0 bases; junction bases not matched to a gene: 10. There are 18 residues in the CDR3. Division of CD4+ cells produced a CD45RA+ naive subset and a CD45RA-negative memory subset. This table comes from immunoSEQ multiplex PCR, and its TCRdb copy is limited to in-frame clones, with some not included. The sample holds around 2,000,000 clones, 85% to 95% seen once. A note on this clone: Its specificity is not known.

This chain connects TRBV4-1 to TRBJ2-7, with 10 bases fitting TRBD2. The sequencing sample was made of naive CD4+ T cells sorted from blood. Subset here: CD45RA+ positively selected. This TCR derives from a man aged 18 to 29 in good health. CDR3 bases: TGCGCCAGCAGCCAAAGTGCACTAGCGGGGATTTCCTCCTACGAGCAGTACTTC. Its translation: CASSQSALAGISSYEQYF.